Following are 6 T cell receptor beta chains from one sample sequenced in a study of shared clonotypes between healthy human individuals (dated by TCRdb to 2018 to 2021). The method was the immunoSEQ multiplex PCR assay. In TCRdb, the immuneACCESS table is reduced to in-frame sequences with V and J assigned. These tables do not hold every clone; where another copy was compared, an unresolved V gene accounts for under half, and the others remain unexplained. The sample table contains around 1,900,000 clones; only one count was recorded for about 94% of them. More than 1.5% of the sample lies in the top ten. CD8 naive samples consisted of CD45RO-negative cells that were positively selected for CCR7, yielding a CD45RA+CCR7+ population without TemRA cells. Material for sequencing was naive CD8+ T cells from PBMCs. The sample's cell subset or site label, in plain terms: CD45RA+CCR7+. Receptors originate from a man aged 18 to 35 in good health. Some clones in this sample may be carry-over from other donors' samples.

This chain uses TRBV4-3 with TRBJ2-3, with 8 bases identical to TRBD2. The CDR3 loop spans 15 amino acids. Germline CDR1 is LGHNA and CDR2 is YSLEER. The J segment lost 3 bases and the V segment lost 0 bases, leaving 2 bases of the junction unmatched. The CDR3 nucleotides read TGCGCCAGCAGCCAAGAGGGACTAGAAACAGATACGCAGTATTTT. This sequence encodes CASSQEGLETDTQYF.

This chain joins TRBV19 and TRBJ2-1; D is unclear. Per the germline V gene, CDR1 is LNHDA and CDR2 is SQIVND (reference sequence). This CDR3 is built from 13 residues. The V end was cut by 8 bases, the J end by 4 bases, with 12 bases between. CDR3 DNA sequence: TGTGCCAGTGGCCCTCGAGGTTACAATGAGCAGTTCTTC. Translation: CASGPRGYNEQFF.

This chain uses TRBV7-9 with TRBJ2-7; 8 bases match TRBD2. Per germline, CDR1 SEHNR and CDR2 FQNEAQ (reference sequence). The CDR3 length is 12 residues. V was clipped by 7 bases and J by 6 bases; unmatched bases: 5. This CDR3 is CASTPGGVEQYF. The CDR3, as DNA: TGTGCCAGCACCCCCGGGGGGGTCGAGCAGTACTTC.

A word on this clone: The sample has other DNA sequences that encode this CDR3 too. The V call is TRBV29-1, the J call TRBJ2-7, with D perhaps matching TRBD2 (5 bases). Trimming cost V 7 bases and J 1 base, with 8 bases left between them. Germline V gives CDR1 SQVTM, CDR2 ANQGSEA. The CDR3 contains 11 residues. CDR3 DNA sequence: TGCAGCGCGGGGATTTCCTACGAGCAGTACTTC. This sequence encodes CSAGISYEQYF.

The chain employs TRBV9 and TRBJ2-3; 8 bases agree with TRBD1. The CDR3 spans 18 residues. V shed 2 bases, J shed 2 bases, and the junction held 13 bases outside the gene matches. Germline values: CDR1 SGDLS, CDR2 YYNGEE. The CDR3 here is CASSVGTGGYRPTDTQYF. The CDR3 region has the DNA TGTGCCAGCAGCGTCGGTACAGGGGGTTATAGGCCCACAGATACGCAGTATTTT.

The CDR3 loop is CASSRSKTVSYEQYF. In DNA, the CDR3 is TGCGCCAGCAGCCGCTCAAAGACAGTTTCCTACGAGCAGTACTTC. The rearrangement links TRBV4-3 to TRBJ2-7; D might be TRBD1 (5 bases). V lost 4 bases to trimming and J lost 1 base, with 14 bases between them. Germline CDR1 and CDR2: LGHNA and YSLEER. The CDR3 totals 15 residues.